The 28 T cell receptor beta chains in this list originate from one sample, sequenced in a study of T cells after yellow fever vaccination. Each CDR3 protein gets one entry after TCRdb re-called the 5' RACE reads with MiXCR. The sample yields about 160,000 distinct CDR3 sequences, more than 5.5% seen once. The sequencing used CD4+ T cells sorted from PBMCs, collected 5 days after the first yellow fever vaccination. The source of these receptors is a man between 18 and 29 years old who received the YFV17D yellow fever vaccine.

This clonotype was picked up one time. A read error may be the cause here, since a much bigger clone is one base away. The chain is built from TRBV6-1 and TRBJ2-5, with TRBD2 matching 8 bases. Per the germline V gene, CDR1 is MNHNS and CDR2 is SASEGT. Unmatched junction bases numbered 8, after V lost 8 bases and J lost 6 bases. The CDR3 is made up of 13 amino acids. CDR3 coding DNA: TGTGCCAGCCAGTACGGGGGGGGGAAGACCCAGTACTTC. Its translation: CASQYGGGKTQYF.

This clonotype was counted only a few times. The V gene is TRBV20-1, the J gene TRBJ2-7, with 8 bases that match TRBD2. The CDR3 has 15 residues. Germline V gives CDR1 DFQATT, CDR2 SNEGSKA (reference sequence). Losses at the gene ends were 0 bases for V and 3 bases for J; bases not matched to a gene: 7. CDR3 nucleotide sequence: TGCAGTGCTAGAGATGGGCGGGGGGCCAACTACGAGCAGTACTTC. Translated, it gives CSARDGRGANYEQYF.

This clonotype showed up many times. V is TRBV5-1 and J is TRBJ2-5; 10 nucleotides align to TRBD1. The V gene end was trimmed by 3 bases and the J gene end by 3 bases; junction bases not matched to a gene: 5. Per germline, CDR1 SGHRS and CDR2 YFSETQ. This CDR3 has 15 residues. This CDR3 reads CASSWDGTGEETQYF. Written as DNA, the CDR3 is TGCGCCAGCAGCTGGGACGGGACAGGGGAAGAGACCCAGTACTTC.

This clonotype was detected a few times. DNA for the CDR3: TGTGCCATCAATCCTGGGGGCGGCACTGAAGCTTTCTTT. Translation: CAINPGGGTEAFF. This chain connects TRBV10-3 to TRBJ1-1; maybe TRBD1 (6 bases). CDR3 length: 13 amino acids. From germline, CDR1 is ENHRY and CDR2 SYGVKD. Trimming pared 7 bases from V and 4 bases from J, leaving 13 bases between.

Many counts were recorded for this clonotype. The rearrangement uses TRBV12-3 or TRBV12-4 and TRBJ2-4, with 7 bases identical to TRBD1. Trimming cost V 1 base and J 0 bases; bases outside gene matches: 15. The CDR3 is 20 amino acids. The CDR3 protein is CASSLVNRGFRPVAKNIQYF. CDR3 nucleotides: TGTGCCAGCAGTTTAGTTAACAGGGGCTTTCGACCCGTAGCCAAAAACATTCAGTACTTC.

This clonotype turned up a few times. The CDR3 coding sequence is TGTGCCAGCAGCCCGGGGGTAAGCGGCTACACCTTC. This translates into CASSPGVSGYTF. This chain joins TRBV6-5 and TRBJ1-2; perhaps TRBD1 as D (5 bases). The V and J ends lost 6 bases and 8 bases respectively, with 13 bases between them. CDR1 and CDR2 (germline): MNHEY, SVGAGI. The CDR3 covers 12 residues.

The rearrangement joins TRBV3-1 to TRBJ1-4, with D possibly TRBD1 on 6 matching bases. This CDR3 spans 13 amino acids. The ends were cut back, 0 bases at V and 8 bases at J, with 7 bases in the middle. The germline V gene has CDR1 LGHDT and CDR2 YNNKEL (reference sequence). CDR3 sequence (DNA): TGTGCCAGCAGCCAAGAAGGGGGGGAAAAACTGTTTTTT. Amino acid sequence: CASSQEGGEKLFF.

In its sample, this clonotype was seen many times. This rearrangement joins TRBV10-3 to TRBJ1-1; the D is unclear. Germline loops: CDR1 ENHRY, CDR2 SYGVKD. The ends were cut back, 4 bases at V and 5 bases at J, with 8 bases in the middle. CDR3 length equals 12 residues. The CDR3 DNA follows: TGTGCCATCAGTGCCGTGGCGACTGAAGCTTTCTTT. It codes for CAISAVATEAFF.

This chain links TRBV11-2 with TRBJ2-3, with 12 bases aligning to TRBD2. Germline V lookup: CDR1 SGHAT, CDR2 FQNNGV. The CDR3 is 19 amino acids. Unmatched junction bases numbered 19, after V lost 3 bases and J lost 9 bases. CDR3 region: CASSLVPSGGATTGGTQYF. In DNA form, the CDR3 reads TGTGCCAGCAGCTTGGTCCCTAGCGGGGGGGCCACGACGGGAGGCACGCAGTATTTT.

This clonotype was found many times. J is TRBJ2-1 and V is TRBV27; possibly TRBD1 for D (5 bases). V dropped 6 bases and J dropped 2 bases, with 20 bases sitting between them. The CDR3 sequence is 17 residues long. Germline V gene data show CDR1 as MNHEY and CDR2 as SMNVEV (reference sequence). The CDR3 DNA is TGTGCCAGCAGCTATCGACCGGCGGAAGGGGCCTACAATGAGCAGTTCTTC. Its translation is CASSYRPAEGAYNEQFF.

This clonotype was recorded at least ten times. This chain's CDR3 is CASSESRGATDTQYF. CDR3 DNA: TGCGCCAGCAGTGAGTCTCGGGGGGCCACAGATACGCAGTATTTT. The chain employs TRBV10-2 and TRBJ2-3; weak D call: TRBD2 (7 bases). The germline CDR1 and CDR2 sequences are WSHSY and SAAADI. The ends were cut back, 0 bases at V and 2 bases at J, with 9 bases in the middle. The CDR3 covers 15 residues.

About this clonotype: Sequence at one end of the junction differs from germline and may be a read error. The CDR3 spells CASSLGTGANVLTF. As DNA, the CDR3 is TGCGCCAGCAGTTTGGGGACTGGGGCCAACGTCCTGACTTTC. The V gene is TRBV5-1, the J gene TRBJ2-6; D gene unclear. Germline lookup yields CDR1 SGHRS and CDR2 YFSETQ. The CDR3 has 14 amino acids. Filled out from reference TRBV5-1 and TRBJ2-6, the complete variable domain reads KAGVTQTPRYLIKTRGQQVTLSCSPISGHRSVSWYQQTPGQGLQFLFEYFSETQRNKGNFPGRFSGRQFSNSRSEMNVSTLELGDSALYLCASSLGTGANVLTFGAGSRLTVL.

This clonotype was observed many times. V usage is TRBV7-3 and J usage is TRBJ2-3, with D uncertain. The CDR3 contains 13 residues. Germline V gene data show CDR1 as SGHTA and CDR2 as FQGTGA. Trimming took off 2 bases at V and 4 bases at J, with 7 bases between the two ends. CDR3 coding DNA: TGTGCCAGCAGCTTACGATTGGCAGATACGCAGTATTTT. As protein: CASSLRLADTQYF.

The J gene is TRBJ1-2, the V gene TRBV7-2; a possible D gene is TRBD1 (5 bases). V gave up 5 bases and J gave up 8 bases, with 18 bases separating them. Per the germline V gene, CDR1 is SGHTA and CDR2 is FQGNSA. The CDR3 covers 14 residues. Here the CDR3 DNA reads TGTGCCAGCAGCCCGGGGCCGCAAAGGTTCGGCTACACCTTC. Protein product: CASSPGPQRFGYTF.

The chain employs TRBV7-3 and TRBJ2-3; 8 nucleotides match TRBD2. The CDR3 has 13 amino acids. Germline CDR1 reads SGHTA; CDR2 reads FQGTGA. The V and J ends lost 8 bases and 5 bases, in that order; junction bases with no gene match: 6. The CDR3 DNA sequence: TGTGCCAGCGGAACGGGGGGGGGAGATACGCAGTATTTT. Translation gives CASGTGGGDTQYF.

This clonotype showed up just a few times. The CDR3 is CASSEDRPHNEQFF. As DNA, the CDR3 is TGCGCCAGCAGTGAGGACAGACCTCACAATGAGCAGTTCTTC. This chain uses TRBV10-2 with TRBJ2-1; tentatively, D is TRBD1 (5 bases). The CDR3 contains 14 residues. The germline V gene has CDR1 WSHSY and CDR2 SAAADI. The V end was cut by 2 bases, the J end by 5 bases, with 10 bases between.

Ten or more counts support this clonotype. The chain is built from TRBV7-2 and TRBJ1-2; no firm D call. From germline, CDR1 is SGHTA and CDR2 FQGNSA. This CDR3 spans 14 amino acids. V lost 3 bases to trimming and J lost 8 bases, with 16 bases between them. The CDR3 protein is CASSFRTETKGYTF. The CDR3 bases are TGTGCCAGCAGCTTCCGGACGGAGACCAAGGGCTACACCTTC.

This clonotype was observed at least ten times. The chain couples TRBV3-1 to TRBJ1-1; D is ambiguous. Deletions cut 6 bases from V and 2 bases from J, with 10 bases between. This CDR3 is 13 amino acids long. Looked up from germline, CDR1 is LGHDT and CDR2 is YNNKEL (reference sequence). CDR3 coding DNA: TGTGCCAGCAGACTAGGGAGTAACACTGAAGCTTTCTTT. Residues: CASRLGSNTEAFF.

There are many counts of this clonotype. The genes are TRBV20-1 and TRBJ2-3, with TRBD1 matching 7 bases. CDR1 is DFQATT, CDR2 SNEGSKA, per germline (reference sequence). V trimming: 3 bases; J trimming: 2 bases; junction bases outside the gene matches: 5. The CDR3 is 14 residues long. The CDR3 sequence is CSARRQGVTDTQYF. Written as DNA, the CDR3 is TGCAGTGCTAGGAGACAGGGTGTCACAGATACGCAGTATTTT.

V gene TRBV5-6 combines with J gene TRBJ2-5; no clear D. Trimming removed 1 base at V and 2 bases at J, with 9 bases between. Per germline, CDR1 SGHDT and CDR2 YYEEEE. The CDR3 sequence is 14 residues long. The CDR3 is CASSLKQLQETQYF. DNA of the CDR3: TGTGCCAGCAGCTTGAAACAGTTACAAGAGACCCAGTACTTC.

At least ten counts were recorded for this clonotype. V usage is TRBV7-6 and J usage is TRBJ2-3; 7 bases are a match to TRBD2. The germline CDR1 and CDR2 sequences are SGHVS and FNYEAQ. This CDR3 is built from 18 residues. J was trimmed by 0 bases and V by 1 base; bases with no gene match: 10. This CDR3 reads CASSLGSSSGASTDTQYF. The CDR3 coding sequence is TGTGCCAGCAGCTTAGGGTCATCCAGCGGGGCTAGCACAGATACGCAGTATTTT.

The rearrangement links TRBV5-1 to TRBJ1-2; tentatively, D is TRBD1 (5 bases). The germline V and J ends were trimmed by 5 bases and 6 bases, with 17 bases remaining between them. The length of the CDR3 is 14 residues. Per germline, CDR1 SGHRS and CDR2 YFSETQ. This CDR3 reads CASRPDSGTDGYTF. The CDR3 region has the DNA TGCGCCAGCAGGCCGGACTCAGGGACCGATGGCTACACCTTC. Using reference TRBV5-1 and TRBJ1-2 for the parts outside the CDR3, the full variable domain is KAGVTQTPRYLIKTRGQQVTLSCSPISGHRSVSWYQQTPGQGLQFLFEYFSETQRNKGNFPGRFSGRQFSNSRSEMNVSTLELGDSALYLCASRPDSGTDGYTFGSGTRLTVV.

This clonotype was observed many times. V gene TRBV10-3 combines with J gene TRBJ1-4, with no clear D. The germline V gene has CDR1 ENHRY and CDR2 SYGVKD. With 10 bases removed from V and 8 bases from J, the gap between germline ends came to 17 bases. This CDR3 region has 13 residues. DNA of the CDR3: TGTGCCAGTGGACGGATAGTCCGAGAAAAACTGTTTTTT. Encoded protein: CASGRIVREKLFF.

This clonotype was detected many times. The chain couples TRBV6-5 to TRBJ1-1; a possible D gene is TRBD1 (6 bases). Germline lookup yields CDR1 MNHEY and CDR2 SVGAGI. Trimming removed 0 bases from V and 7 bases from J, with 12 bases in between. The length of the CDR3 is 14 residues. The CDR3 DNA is TGTGCCAGCAGTTACTCGACGGTGGACAGTGAAGCTTTCTTT. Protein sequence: CASSYSTVDSEAFF.

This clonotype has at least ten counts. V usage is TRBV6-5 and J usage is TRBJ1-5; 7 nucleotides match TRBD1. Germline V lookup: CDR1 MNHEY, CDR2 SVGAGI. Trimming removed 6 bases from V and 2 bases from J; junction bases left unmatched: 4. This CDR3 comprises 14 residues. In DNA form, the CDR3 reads TGTGCCAGCAGCCGGACAGGAGGCAATCAGCCCCAGCATTTT. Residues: CASSRTGGNQPQHF.

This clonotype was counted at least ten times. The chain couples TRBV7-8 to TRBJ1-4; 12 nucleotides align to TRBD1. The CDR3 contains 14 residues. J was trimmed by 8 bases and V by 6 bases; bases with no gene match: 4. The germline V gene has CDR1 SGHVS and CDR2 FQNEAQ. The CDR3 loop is CASRGQGAKEKLFF. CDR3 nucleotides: TGTGCCAGCAGGGGACAGGGGGCGAAGGAAAAACTGTTTTTT.

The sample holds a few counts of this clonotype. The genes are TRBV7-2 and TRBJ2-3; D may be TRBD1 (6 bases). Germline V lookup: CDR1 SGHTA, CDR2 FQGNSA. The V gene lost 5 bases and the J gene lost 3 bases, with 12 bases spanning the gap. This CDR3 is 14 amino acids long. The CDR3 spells CASSKTTGTDTQYF. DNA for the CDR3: TGTGCCAGCAGCAAAACCACAGGGACAGATACGCAGTATTTT.

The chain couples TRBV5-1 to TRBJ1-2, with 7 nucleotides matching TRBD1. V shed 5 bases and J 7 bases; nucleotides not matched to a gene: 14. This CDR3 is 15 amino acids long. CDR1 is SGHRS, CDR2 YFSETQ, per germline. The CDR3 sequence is CASSFSEGAMFGYTF. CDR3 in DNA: TGCGCCAGCAGTTTTTCCGAGGGGGCAATGTTTGGCTACACCTTC.